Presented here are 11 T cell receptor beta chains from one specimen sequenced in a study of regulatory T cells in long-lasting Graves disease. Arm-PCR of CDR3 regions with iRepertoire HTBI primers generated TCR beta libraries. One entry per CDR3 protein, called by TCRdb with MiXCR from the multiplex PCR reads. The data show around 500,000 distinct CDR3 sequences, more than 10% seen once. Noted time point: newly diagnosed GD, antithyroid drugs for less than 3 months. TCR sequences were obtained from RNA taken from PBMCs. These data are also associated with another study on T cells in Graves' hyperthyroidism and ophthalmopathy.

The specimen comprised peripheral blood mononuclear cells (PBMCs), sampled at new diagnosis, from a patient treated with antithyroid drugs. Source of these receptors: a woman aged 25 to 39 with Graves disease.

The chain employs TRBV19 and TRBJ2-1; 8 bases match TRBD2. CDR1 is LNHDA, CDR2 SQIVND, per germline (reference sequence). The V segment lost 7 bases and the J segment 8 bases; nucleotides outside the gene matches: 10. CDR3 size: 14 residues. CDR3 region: CASKTSGARDEQFF. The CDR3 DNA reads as TGTGCCAGTAAAACTAGCGGAGCAAGGGATGAGCAGTTCTTC.

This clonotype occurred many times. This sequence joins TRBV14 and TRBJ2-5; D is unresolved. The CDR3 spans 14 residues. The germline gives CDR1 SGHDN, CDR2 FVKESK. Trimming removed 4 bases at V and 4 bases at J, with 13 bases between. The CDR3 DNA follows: TGTGCCAGCAGCCGACGGGTGTTCGGAGAGACCCAGTACTTC. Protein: CASSRRVFGETQYF.

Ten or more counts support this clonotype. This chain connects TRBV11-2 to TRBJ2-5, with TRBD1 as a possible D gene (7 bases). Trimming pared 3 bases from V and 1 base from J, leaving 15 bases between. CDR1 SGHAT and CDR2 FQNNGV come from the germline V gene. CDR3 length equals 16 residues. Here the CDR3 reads CASSFSRQGGQETQYF. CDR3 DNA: TGTGCCAGCAGCTTTAGCAGACAGGGAGGCCAAGAGACCCAGTACTTC. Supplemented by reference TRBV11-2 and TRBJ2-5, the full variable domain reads EAGVAQSPRYKIIEKRQSVAFWCNPISGHATLYWYQQILGQGPKLLIQFQNNGVVDDSQLPKDRFSAERLKGVDSTLKIQPAKLEDSAVYLCASSFSRQGGQETQYFGPGTRLLVL.

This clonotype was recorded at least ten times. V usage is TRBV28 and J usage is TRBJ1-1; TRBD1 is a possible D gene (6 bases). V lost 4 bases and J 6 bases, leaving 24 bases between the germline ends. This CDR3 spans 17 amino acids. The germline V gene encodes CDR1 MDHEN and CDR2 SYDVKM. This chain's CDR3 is CASSYPLVGGLRAEAFF. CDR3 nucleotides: TGTGCCAGCAGTTACCCCCTCGTTGGGGGGCTGAGGGCTGAAGCTTTCTTT.

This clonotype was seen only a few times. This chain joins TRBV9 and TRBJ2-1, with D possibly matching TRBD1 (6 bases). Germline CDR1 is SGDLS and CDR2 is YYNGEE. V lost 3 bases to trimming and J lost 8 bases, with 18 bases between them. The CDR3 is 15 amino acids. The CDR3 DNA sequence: TGTGCCAGCAGCGCCTGGACAGTTTCTACTGATGAGCAGTTCTTC. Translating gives CASSAWTVSTDEQFF. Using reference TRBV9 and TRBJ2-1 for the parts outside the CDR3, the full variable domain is DSGVTQTPKHLITATGQRVTLRCSPRSGDLSVYWYQQSLDQGLQFLIQYYNGEERAKGNILERFSAQQFPDLHSELNLSSLELGDSALYFCASSAWTVSTDEQFFGPGTRLTVL.

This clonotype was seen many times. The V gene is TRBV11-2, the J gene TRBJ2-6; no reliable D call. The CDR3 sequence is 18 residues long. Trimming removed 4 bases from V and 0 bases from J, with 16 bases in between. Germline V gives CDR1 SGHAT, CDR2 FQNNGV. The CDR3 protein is CASSSIRATRSGANVLTF. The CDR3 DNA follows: TGTGCCAGCAGCTCGATCCGGGCTACCCGCTCTGGGGCCAACGTCCTGACTTTC.

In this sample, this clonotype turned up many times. The CDR3 coding sequence is TGTGCCAGCAGCTCTTCGACCGTCCCCTACGAGCAGTACTTC. It translates to CASSSSTVPYEQYF. J is TRBJ2-7 and V is TRBV7-9; no definite D call. The germline V gene has CDR1 SEHNR and CDR2 FQNEAQ (reference sequence). The germline V and J ends were trimmed by 4 bases and 2 bases, with 12 bases remaining between them. The CDR3 runs 14 residues.

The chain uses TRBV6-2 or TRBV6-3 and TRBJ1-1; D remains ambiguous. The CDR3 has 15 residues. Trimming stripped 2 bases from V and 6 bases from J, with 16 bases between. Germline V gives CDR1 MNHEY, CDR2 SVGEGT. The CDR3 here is CASSYGTTFTAEAFF. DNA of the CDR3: TGTGCCAGCAGTTACGGAACGACATTCACCGCTGAAGCTTTCTTT.

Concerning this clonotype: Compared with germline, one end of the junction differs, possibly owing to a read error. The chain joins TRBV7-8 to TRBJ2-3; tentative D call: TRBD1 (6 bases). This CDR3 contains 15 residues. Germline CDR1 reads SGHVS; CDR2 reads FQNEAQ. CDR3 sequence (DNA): TGTGCCAGCAGCCTGGGGGCAGGGAGAACAGATACGCAGTTTTTT. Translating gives CASSLGAGRTDTQFF.

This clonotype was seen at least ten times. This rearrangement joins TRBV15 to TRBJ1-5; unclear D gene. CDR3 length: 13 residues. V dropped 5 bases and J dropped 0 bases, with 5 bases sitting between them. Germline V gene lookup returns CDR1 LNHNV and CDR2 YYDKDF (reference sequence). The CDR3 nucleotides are TGTGCCACCAGCGTGGATAGCAATCAGCCCCAGCATTTT. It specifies CATSVDSNQPQHF.

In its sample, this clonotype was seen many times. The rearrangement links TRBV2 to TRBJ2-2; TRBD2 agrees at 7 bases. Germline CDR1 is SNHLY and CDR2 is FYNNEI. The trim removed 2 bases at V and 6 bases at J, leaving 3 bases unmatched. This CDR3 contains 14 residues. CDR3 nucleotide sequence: TGTGCCAGCAGTGAATCCGGGAGGCCCGGGGAGCTGTTTTTT. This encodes CASSESGRPGELFF.